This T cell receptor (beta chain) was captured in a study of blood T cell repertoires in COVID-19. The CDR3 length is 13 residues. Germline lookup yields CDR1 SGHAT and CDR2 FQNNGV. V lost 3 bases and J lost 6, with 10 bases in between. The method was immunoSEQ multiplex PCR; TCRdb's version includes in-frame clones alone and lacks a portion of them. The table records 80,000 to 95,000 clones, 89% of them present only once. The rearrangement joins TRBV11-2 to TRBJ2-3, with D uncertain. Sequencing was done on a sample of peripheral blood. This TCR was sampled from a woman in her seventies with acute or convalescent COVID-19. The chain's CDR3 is CASSLRLPDTQYF. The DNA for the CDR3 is TGTGCCAGCAGCTTGCGCCTTCCTGATACGCAGTATTTT.